The following is a T cell receptor (beta chain) sequence with its context. This clonotype was picked up a small number of times. This clone's antigen is unknown. Base-call qualities are not available, and no considerably larger clone is one nucleotide away. The sample's treatment or condition label, in plain terms: live attenuated yellow fever vaccine strain. At each blood-draw timepoint, two biological replicates of bulk PBMCs were obtained. A standard Ficoll-Paque protocol was used to isolate PBMCs from peripheral blood. RNA was extracted with TriZol from bulk PBMCs, CD4 and CD8 fractions, and dextramer-positive and dextramer-negative fractions. TCR cDNA was made using 5'RACE template switching, a step that added a universal primer site and unique molecular identifiers. cDNA synthesis was primed from both the TCR alpha and TCR beta constant segments. Library amplification used two PCR steps, and the second PCR step added sample barcodes and sequencing adapters. Libraries were sequenced on Illumina HiSeq 2500 (2x100 bp) or NovaSeq (2x150 bp). Per the source publication's procedure: MIGEC handled demultiplexing of reads and collapsing into UMI consensus sequences, while MiXCR performed V(D)J alignment. Vaccine-responding clonotypes were defined with edgeR using replicate PBMC samples, requiring FDR below 0.01 and a log2 fold change above 5 up to day 15. Each bulk clonotype received a CD4 or CD8 identity based on whether the sequenced CD4 or CD8 repertoire contained that clonotype at higher abundance. TCRdb applied fastp at Q25 and MiXCR to the public reads, then kept only in-frame beta chains. Entries are consolidated by CDR3 protein sequence, retaining the most common genes and DNA. These V and J calls are TCRdb output, not the study's own analysis. The sample table records just under 600,000 distinct CDR3 sequences; less than 15% of these occur just once. The ten top clones hold 11% to 15% of the sample.

This specimen comes from a study of T cells after yellow fever vaccination (dated by TCRdb to between 2019 and 2020). In terms of the full investigation: Libraries from fractions with low cell numbers were prepared with the SMART-Seq v4 Ultra Low Input RNA kit. To track T-cell clones before and after primary and booster YFV17D yellow fever vaccination, bulk TCR alpha and beta repertoires were sequenced longitudinally. Two healthy male donors, one aged 18 to 30 and one aged 30 to 39 years, were included in the cohort. Blood samples were taken at several timepoints before and after primary and secondary immunization, and bulk PBMC replicates and cell subsets were isolated. Overall results and qualifications from the work: The study included only two donors, which limits how far the findings can be generalized. A small share of clonotypes occurred in both CD4 and CD8 compartments, likely arising from convergent recombination. After the booster, most of the clones that had expanded following primary vaccination were detected again (roughly 96% of CD4 and 80% to 90% of CD8), which suggests that memory was broadly maintained. Compared with the primary T-cell response, the secondary T-cell response was weaker but faster, peaking on day 5 rather than day 15. FACS-sorted repertoires could contain abundant contaminating clonotypes from the bulk population, so computational filtering was required.

Measured from the cysteine to the phenylalanine, the CDR3 is 13 residues long. CDR3 DNA is the only sequence kept; it has 39 bases, read in frame from the first base. V is reduced by 5 bases and J by 7 bases, leaving a spacing of 11 bases between them. The input for sequencing was PBMCs, taken on the day of the yellow fever booster vaccination. In this chain, TRBV12-3 or TRBV12-4 is recombined with TRBJ2-2; the D gene cannot be named for sure. The origin of this receptor is a man in his thirties or forties who received the YFV17D yellow fever vaccine. The encoded CDR3 is CASSPNSVGELFF. The nucleotide sequence reads as follows: TGTGCCAGCAGTCCTAACAGCGTCGGGGAGCTGTTTTTT.